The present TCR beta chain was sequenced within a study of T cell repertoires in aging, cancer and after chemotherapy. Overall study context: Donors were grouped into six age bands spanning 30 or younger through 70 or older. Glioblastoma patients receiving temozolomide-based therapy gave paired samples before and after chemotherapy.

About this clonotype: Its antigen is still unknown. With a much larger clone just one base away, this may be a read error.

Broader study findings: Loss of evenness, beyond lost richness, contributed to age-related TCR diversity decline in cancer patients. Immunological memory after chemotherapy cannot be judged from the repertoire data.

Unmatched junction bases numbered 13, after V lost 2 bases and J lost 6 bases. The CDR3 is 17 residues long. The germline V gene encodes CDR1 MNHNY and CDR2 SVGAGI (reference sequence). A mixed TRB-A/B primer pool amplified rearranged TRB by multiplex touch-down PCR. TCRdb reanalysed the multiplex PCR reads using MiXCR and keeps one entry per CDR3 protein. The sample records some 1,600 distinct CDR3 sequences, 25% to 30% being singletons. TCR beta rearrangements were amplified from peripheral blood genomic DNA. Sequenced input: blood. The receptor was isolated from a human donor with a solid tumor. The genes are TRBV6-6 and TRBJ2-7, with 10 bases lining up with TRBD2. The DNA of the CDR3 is TGTGCCAGCAGTTACGGAGCTAGCGGGGGCCCCGTATGCGAGCAGTACTTC. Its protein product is CASSYGASGGPVCEQYF.